The T cell receptor (beta chain) described here comes from a study of blood T cell repertoires in COVID-19. About the study: Sources were T cells, B-cell-depleted T cells, or PBMCs; the material itself was cDNA or gDNA.

CDR3 length equals 14 residues. Germline V gene data show CDR1 as SGHRS and CDR2 as YFSETQ. Germline trimming cut 3 bases from V and 4 bases from J; bases unmatched to any gene: 3. Original analysis: Estimation of nucleated cell counts relied on the amplification of reference gene primers. The method was immunoSEQ multiplex PCR; TCRdb's version includes in-frame clones alone and lacks a portion of them. Clone size and V and J calls were adopted from that table, with D and trimming inferred from the DNA. Of about 300,000 clones in the sample, approximately 82% are singletons; the top ten hold roughly 1.3%.

The clonotype originates from a woman aged 45-65 years with acute or convalescent COVID-19. The chain uses TRBV5-1 and TRBJ1-5; 8 positions agree with TRBD1. Material for sequencing was peripheral blood. Here the CDR3 reads CASSYTGGNQPQHF. In DNA form, the CDR3 reads TGCGCCAGCAGCTACACAGGGGGTAATCAGCCCCAGCATTTT.